The rows below give T cell receptor beta chains drawn from one sample of a study of siplizumab effects on memory and regulatory T cells. Here immunoSEQ multiplex PCR was the method, and the copy in TCRdb shows in-frame clones only, minus some. This table holds about 100,000 clones, roughly 92% found once. Input material: Tregs sorted from blood. The receptor set was obtained from a human donor in good health. CDR3s include the opening cysteine and the closing phenylalanine or tryptophan. D genes are given only for firm matches. Part of the rows lack a size; the others show once, few, many or a class for expanded clones.

CDR3nt,CDR3aa,j_gene,abundance,d_gene,v_gene
TGTGCCAGTTCCTTAAGGCGGGCCGGTGAAGCTTTCTTT,CASSLRRAGEAFF,TRBJ1-1,.,.,TRBV25-1
TGTGCCAGCAGCTCCGCGGGGGCGCCGGTCTACGAGCAGTACTTC,CASSSAGAPVYEQYF,TRBJ2-7,.,.,TRBV7-3
TGTGCCAGTAGTATAGCGGGAGTCTCTAGCACAGATACGCAGTATTTT,CASSIAGVSSTDTQYF,TRBJ2-3,.,.,TRBV19
TGTGCCAGCGCTGAACGACCCCTAGCTAACGACGAGCAGTACTTC,CASAERPLANDEQYF,TRBJ2-7,.,.,TRBV6-5
TGTGCCAGCAGCTTAGAAGTCATCGGGACAGGGGCCACCGGGGAGCTGTTTTTT,CASSLEVIGTGATGELFF,TRBJ2-2,.,TRBD1,TRBV11-3
TGTGCCAGTAGTATTAGACGGCGAAGGGGCTCCTACGAGCAGTACTTC,CASSIRRRRGSYEQYF,TRBJ2-7,.,.,TRBV19
TGTGCCAGCAGCCGGGACAGGGTTACCTACGAGCAGTACTTC,CASSRDRVTYEQYF,TRBJ2-7,.,TRBD1,TRBV6-5
TGTGCCTGGAGTGTACTTATCCCGGGGCAGCCAGAAGCTTTCTTT,CAWSVLIPGQPEAFF,TRBJ1-1,few,.,TRBV30
TGTGCCAGCAGCTTAGTAGATACGCAGTATTTT,CASSLVDTQYF,TRBJ2-3,.,.,TRBV11-2
TGCGCCAGCAGCGTGACAGGGGATTTGAACACTGAAGCTTTCTTT,CASSVTGDLNTEAFF,TRBJ1-1,once,TRBD1,TRBV5-1
TGTGCCATCAGGACGGGACAGGGGGCCGAGGGGACCCAGTACTTC,CAIRTGQGAEGTQYF,TRBJ2-5,once,TRBD1,TRBV10-3
TGTGCCAGTAGTAGGGCCGTAGGGGGCAGGGAGCAGTTCTTC,CASSRAVGGREQFF,TRBJ2-1,.,TRBD1,TRBV19
TGTGCCAGCAGCATAACCCCTAGGGGCTCTGGAACCTTC,CASSITPRGSGTF,TRBJ1-2,.,.,TRBV5-6
TGTGCCAGCAGTCGCCAGTTCTCTGGGGCCAACGTCCTGACTTTC,CASSRQFSGANVLTF,TRBJ2-6,.,.,TRBV7-6
TGTGCCGGCAGGGGGCCGAGCACAGATACGCAGTATTTT,CAGRGPSTDTQYF,TRBJ2-3,.,TRBD1,TRBV28
TGTGCCAGCAGCTTAGAGATTCGTAAAACCGCGAACACCGGGGAGCTGTTTTTT,CASSLEIRKTANTGELFF,TRBJ2-2,.,.,TRBV7-6
TGTGCCAGCAAGGGACTAGCGGGAGTCGGGGAGCTGTTTTTT,CASKGLAGVGELFF,TRBJ2-2,.,TRBD2,TRBV2
TGTGCCAGCACTGGGCCACCCTATGGCTACACCTTC,CASTGPPYGYTF,TRBJ1-2,.,.,TRBV28
TGTGCCAGCAGTAGTACGGGGGCCTACGAGCAGTACTTC,CASSSTGAYEQYF,TRBJ2-7,.,.,TRBV28
TGTGCCAGTCAGGGGTTCACTGAAGCTTTCTTT,CASQGFTEAFF,TRBJ1-1,.,.,TRBV19
TGTGCCAGCTCAACTGGTCTATCCGGGGAGCTGTTTTTT,CASSTGLSGELFF,TRBJ2-2,.,.,TRBV18
TGCGCCAGCAGACACGCCGGGACTAGCGGGAGCTACAATGAGCAGTTCTTC,CASRHAGTSGSYNEQFF,TRBJ2-1,.,TRBD2,TRBV10-2
TGCAGCGTTGCTAGCGGACTAAACAATGAGCAGTTCTTC,CSVASGLNNEQFF,TRBJ2-1,.,TRBD2,TRBV29-1
TGTGCCAGCAGTCCCGGACAGGCTGATCAGCCCCAGCATTTT,CASSPGQADQPQHF,TRBJ1-5,.,TRBD1,TRBV28
TGTGCCAGCAGCTCAAGGCTAGCGGAATACAATGAGCAGTTCTTC,CASSSRLAEYNEQFF,TRBJ2-1,.,TRBD2,TRBV7-3
TGCGCCAGCAGTTCGACGTGGGGCAATGAGCAGTTCTTC,CASSSTWGNEQFF,TRBJ2-1,.,.,TRBV10-1
TGCGCCAGCAGCGTGGACGGCTCTGGAAACACCATATATTTT,CASSVDGSGNTIYF,TRBJ1-3,.,.,TRBV5-1
TGTGCCAGCTCACCAACGACTAGTAGGATCCACGAGCAGTACTTC,CASSPTTSRIHEQYF,TRBJ2-7,.,.,TRBV18
TGTGCCAGCAGCTTGACTAGCGGGAGGGCCAATGAGCAGTTCTTC,CASSLTSGRANEQFF,TRBJ2-1,.,TRBD2,TRBV7-3
TGTGCCAGCAGCCGGAGGGGCCCACTCTCTGGGGCCAACGTCCTGACTTTC,CASSRRGPLSGANVLTF,TRBJ2-6,.,.,TRBV14
TGTGCCAGCAGGGTGATAGCGGGCTCCTACGAGCAGTACTTC,CASRVIAGSYEQYF,TRBJ2-7,.,TRBD2,TRBV2
TGTGCCATCAGTGAAGGGCTTAGCGAGCAGTACTTC,CAISEGLSEQYF,TRBJ2-7,.,.,TRBV10-3
TGTGCCACCAGCAGAGGCGCGACGGCCTACACAGATACGCAGTATTTT,CATSRGATAYTDTQYF,TRBJ2-3,.,.,TRBV15
TGCAGCGTCGGAGGGGGGGATGAAAAACTGTTTTTT,CSVGGGDEKLFF,TRBJ1-4,.,.,TRBV29-1
TGTGCCAGCTCGCGGAGGGGGGCCAACGTCCTGACTTTC,CASSRRGANVLTF,TRBJ2-6,.,.,TRBV28
TGCGCCAGCAGCCGAGGAGGGGAGAGGAAATCCTACGAGCAGTACTTC,CASSRGGERKSYEQYF,TRBJ2-7,.,.,TRBV5-1
TGTGCCAGCAGCGTAGGGCCTAGCGGGAGGAACATCCAAGAGACCCAGTACTTC,CASSVGPSGRNIQETQYF,TRBJ2-5,.,TRBD2,TRBV9
TGTGCCAGCTCACCCCATGAAAAACTGTTTTTT,CASSPHEKLFF,TRBJ1-4,.,.,TRBV18
TGTGCCAGCAGTTTTACTAGCGGGATTTATTTAGAGCAGTTCTTC,CASSFTSGIYLEQFF,TRBJ2-1,.,TRBD2,TRBV27
TGTGCCAGCAGCGCCCCGGGACAGGGAGCAGCTTTCTTT,CASSAPGQGAAFF,TRBJ1-1,.,TRBD1,TRBV9
TGTGCCAGCAGCTTAAGGACAGTAACTAATGAAAAACTGTTTTTT,CASSLRTVTNEKLFF,TRBJ1-4,.,.,TRBV11-2
TGTGCCATCAGGGGGTCGCCCCTCTATGGCTACACCTTC,CAIRGSPLYGYTF,TRBJ1-2,.,.,TRBV10-3
TGTGCCAGCAGCTTGTGGAAAGAGACCCAGTACTTC,CASSLWKETQYF,TRBJ2-5,.,.,TRBV5-4
TGTGCCACCAGCAGTGATACGGGCCGTCGGGATACGCAGTATTTT,CATSSDTGRRDTQYF,TRBJ2-3,.,.,TRBV15
TGTGCCATCGGTAGGGCGGGAGGCACAGATACGCAGTATTTT,CAIGRAGGTDTQYF,TRBJ2-3,.,TRBD2,TRBV6-5
TGTGCCAGCAGCTGGGCGGGAGGCACAGATACGCAGTATTTT,CASSWAGGTDTQYF,TRBJ2-3,.,TRBD2,TRBV7-9
TGTGCCAGCAGTTTATTAATGCAGGGACAGAGAATCCCGCGCGTGACGTTCTTC,CASSLLMQGQRIPRVTFF,TRBJ2-1,.,TRBD1,TRBV27
TGTGCCAGCAGACGGGACATCTACGAGCAGTACTTC,CASRRDIYEQYF,TRBJ2-7,.,.,TRBV2
TGTGCCAGTAGTATCCCCTTTTACTCTGGGGCCAACGTCCTGACTTTC,CASSIPFYSGANVLTF,TRBJ2-6,.,.,TRBV19
TGTGCCAGCAGCCAAGTGAGAGGGCGGGAGACCCAGTACTTC,CASSQVRGRETQYF,TRBJ2-5,.,.,TRBV14
TGTGCCAGCAGATACCGGGACAGCAACCTCTATGGCTACACCTTC,CASRYRDSNLYGYTF,TRBJ1-2,.,TRBD1,TRBV28
TGTGCCAGTAGTAGGGACAGGACTAGCGGGAGGGCCGTGGGAAATGAGCAGTTCTTC,CASSRDRTSGRAVGNEQFF,TRBJ2-1,.,TRBD2,TRBV19
TGTGCCAGCAGCTTGCAGGGGTACGGGGAGCTGTTTTTT,CASSLQGYGELFF,TRBJ2-2,once,.,TRBV5-6
TGTGCCAGCAGCCAAGCTTGGAAGGGGACTTTCTTT,CASSQAWKGTFF,TRBJ1-1,once,.,TRBV4-2
TGTGCCAGCAGACACAGAGGGGGACCTAATGAAAAACTGTTTTTT,CASRHRGGPNEKLFF,TRBJ1-4,.,.,TRBV28
TGCGCCAGCAGCCCCTTAGTCGGTAGCGGGAGTATATTGGAGACCCAGTACTTC,CASSPLVGSGSILETQYF,TRBJ2-5,.,TRBD2,TRBV4-1
TGTGCCAGCAGCAAGGGACTCGCGGCGGGGGAGACCCAGTACTTC,CASSKGLAAGETQYF,TRBJ2-5,.,.,TRBV5-4